One sample yielded the 16 T cell receptor beta chains listed below, sequenced in a study of blood T cell repertoires in COVID-19 (dated by TCRdb to about 2020). The library was built by means of the immunoSEQ multiplex PCR assay. Held by TCRdb, this immuneACCESS table contains in-frame sequences only and omits some clones. Under half of the omission traces to an unresolved V gene where checked; the cause of the rest is unknown. Within this sample are about 86,000 clones, with roughly 83% of them counted one time only. The ten largest clones represent 31% of the sample. Source material: peripheral blood. All receptors derive from a woman over 75 with active or convalescent COVID-19.

This clone was picked up a small number of times. This sequence joins TRBV11-3 and TRBJ2-5; D is possibly TRBD1 (7 bases). Germline lookup yields CDR1 SGHNT and CDR2 YENEEA. CDR3 length: 13 amino acids. V shed 5 bases and J shed 2 bases, with 9 bases lying between them. CDR3: CASSAGQQETQYF. CDR3 sequence (DNA): TGTGCCAGCAGCGCGGGACAGCAAGAGACCCAGTACTTC.

V and J are TRBV6-5 and TRBJ2-5; 8 bases map to TRBD1. The junction had 10 bases not matched to a gene; V was cut back by 5 bases and J by 8 bases. Germline values: CDR1 MNHEY, CDR2 SVGAGI. The CDR3 has 14 amino acids. CDR3 loop: CASSRQGRLGTQYF. CDR3 DNA sequence: TGTGCCAGCAGTAGACAGGGGAGGCTTGGTACCCAGTACTTC.

This clone was observed a single time. This sequence joins TRBV28 and TRBJ1-1, with a tentative D call TRBD1 (5 bases). The CDR3 has 15 residues. Trimming removed 8 bases at V and 4 bases at J, with 20 bases between. Germline CDR1 reads MDHEN; CDR2 reads SYDVKM. This chain's CDR3 is CASAVKGVRSTEAFF. In nucleotides, the CDR3 is TGTGCCAGCGCTGTGAAAGGGGTGAGAAGCACTGAAGCTTTCTTT.

J is TRBJ1-2 and V is TRBV20-1, with D maybe TRBD1 (6 bases). CDR1 is DFQATT, CDR2 SNEGSKA, per germline (reference sequence). This CDR3 spans 14 amino acids. Deletions cut 3 bases from V and 4 bases from J, with 15 bases between. CDR3 sequence: CSASNTGLGYGYTF. In DNA form, the CDR3 reads TGCAGTGCTAGTAACACAGGGCTAGGCTATGGCTACACCTTC.

The chain recombines TRBV10-3 with TRBJ1-5, with D possibly TRBD1 on 5 matching bases. Per the germline V gene, CDR1 is ENHRY and CDR2 is SYGVKD. Deletions cut 3 bases from V and 1 base from J, with 10 bases between. The CDR3 is 15 residues long. DNA of the CDR3: TGTGCCATCAGTGACGGCAGGGAAAGCAATCAGCCCCAGCATTTT. Translated, it gives CAISDGRESNQPQHF.

The rearrangement joins TRBV5-1 to TRBJ1-6, with TRBD1 as a possible D gene (5 bases). The CDR3 runs to 16 residues. The V end lost 0 bases, the J end lost 9 bases, and 16 bases lay between the germline ends. Germline-derived CDR1 and CDR2 are SGHRS and YFSETQ. The CDR3 sequence: CASSLAGGSFGSPLHF. For the CDR3, the DNA is TGCGCCAGCAGCTTGGCCGGGGGTAGCTTTGGTTCACCCCTCCACTTT.

The V call is TRBV19, the J call TRBJ1-2; no clear D gene. CDR1 is LNHDA and CDR2 is SQIVND in the germline V gene (reference sequence). The V gene lost 6 bases and the J gene lost 1 base, with 6 bases spanning the gap. The CDR3 consists of 12 residues. The chain's CDR3 is CASRRVNYGYTF. The CDR3 DNA is TGTGCCAGTAGGAGGGTTAACTATGGCTACACCTTC.

This clone was counted only a few times. The genes are TRBV5-1 and TRBJ1-2, with D possibly TRBD1 on 5 matching bases. V was pared by 5 bases and J by 6 bases, with 14 bases between. The CDR3 covers 13 residues. The germline gives CDR1 SGHRS, CDR2 YFSETQ. In DNA form, the CDR3 reads TGCGCCAGCAGACGTATTTCCAGGGATGGCTACACCTTC. Encoded protein: CASRRISRDGYTF.

The genes are TRBV27 and TRBJ2-7, with D perhaps TRBD2 (5 bases). The germline gives CDR1 MNHEY, CDR2 SMNVEV (reference sequence). V was pared by 2 bases and J by 0 bases, with 11 bases between. The CDR3 covers 15 residues. The CDR3 loop reads CASSLRGRSSYEQYF. CDR3 DNA: TGTGCCAGCAGTTTAAGAGGGAGAAGCTCCTACGAGCAGTACTTC.

Points on this clone: The same CDR3 can be traced to other DNA sequences in this sample. CDR3 nucleotides: TGTGCCAGCAGCGTTGACAGGGTGGGGGGCTACACCTTC. This gives the protein CASSVDRVGGYTF. J is TRBJ1-2 and V is TRBV28; 7 positions match TRBD1. The CDR3 sequence is 13 residues long. V was pared by 6 bases and J by 8 bases, with 9 bases of the junction left unmatched. Germline values: CDR1 MDHEN, CDR2 SYDVKM.

This clone was seen just once. The chain combines TRBV6-5 with TRBJ2-3; the D gene is possibly TRBD1 (5 bases). This CDR3 is built from 15 residues. V was shortened by 8 bases and J by 0 bases, with 15 bases between the two germline ends. The germline CDR1 and CDR2 sequences are MNHEY and SVGAGI. CDR3 region: CASFSGRASTDTQYF. CDR3 nucleotide sequence: TGTGCCAGCTTTTCCGGCAGGGCAAGCACAGATACGCAGTATTTT.

The chain couples TRBV7-2 to TRBJ2-5, with D possibly being TRBD2 (5 bases). The ends were cut back, 5 bases at V and 5 bases at J, with 21 bases in the middle. The CDR3 consists of 16 residues. Per the germline V gene, CDR1 is SGHTA and CDR2 is FQGNSA. The CDR3 loop is CASSAGVWPGGETQYF. The CDR3 nucleotides are TGTGCCAGCAGCGCCGGAGTGTGGCCTGGAGGCGAGACCCAGTACTTC.

CDR3 amino acids: CSVEKTQGDTQYF. CDR3 DNA sequence: TGCAGCGTTGAAAAGACACAGGGGGATACGCAGTATTTT. The V and J genes are TRBV29-1 and TRBJ2-3; 7 positions agree with TRBD1. J gave up 6 bases and V 2 bases, and 5 bases lay outside the gene matches. Germline V gene data show CDR1 as SQVTM and CDR2 as ANQGSEA. This CDR3 has 13 amino acids.

The rearrangement links TRBV20-1 to TRBJ1-1; D ambiguous. The length of the CDR3 is 11 residues. Trimming took 7 bases from V and 3 from J, leaving 9 bases between them. Per the germline V gene, CDR1 is DFQATT and CDR2 is SNEGSKA (reference sequence). This chain's CDR3 is CSVSVYTEAFF. For the CDR3, the DNA is TGCAGTGTTTCAGTTTACACTGAAGCTTTCTTT.

The chain carries TRBV29-1 and TRBJ1-2, with TRBD1 matching 7 bases. V trimming: 4 bases; J trimming: 8 bases; junction bases outside the gene matches: 4. Germline CDR1 SQVTM, CDR2 ANQGSEA. The CDR3 contains 11 residues. DNA of the CDR3: TGCAGCGTTGTCTCAGGGGGGGGCTACACCTTC. As protein: CSVVSGGGYTF.

The V call is TRBV7-2, the J call TRBJ1-2, with D possibly TRBD1 on 5 matching bases. From germline, CDR1 is SGHTA and CDR2 FQGNSA. The CDR3 spans 14 residues. V dropped 5 bases and J dropped 5 bases, with 15 bases sitting between them. CDR3 sequence: CASSPVGGDYGYTF. Here the CDR3 DNA reads TGTGCCAGCAGCCCGGTTGGGGGGGATTATGGCTACACCTTC.